This TCR beta chain was sequenced in a study of cytomegalovirus exposure and HLA in healthy donors. Study-wide results and limits: TCR beta sequences reportedly predicted the HLA-A and HLA-B alleles of most subjects accurately.

Primers included in the PCR were 60 Vbeta and 13 Jbeta primers. The table came from immunoSEQ multiplex PCR; TCRdb's copy has only in-frame clones and leaves some out. Among around 120,000 clones, 63% were seen once, and the ten largest hold roughly 10%. The ends lost 10 bases at V and 4 bases at J; junction bases unmatched: 10. The CDR3 length is 14 residues. The germline CDR1 and CDR2 sequences are SGHNT and YYREEE (reference sequence). Remarks on this clone: Its matching antigen is unknown.

This receptor was taken from a man aged 35-49 years in good health and CMV-seropositive. V is TRBV5-4 and J is TRBJ2-3; TRBD2 aligns across 9 bases. Sample: PBMCs. CDR3 bases: TGTGCCGGGGGGGCGGGACTAGCAGCAGATACGCAGTATTTT. Translating it yields CAGGAGLAADTQYF.